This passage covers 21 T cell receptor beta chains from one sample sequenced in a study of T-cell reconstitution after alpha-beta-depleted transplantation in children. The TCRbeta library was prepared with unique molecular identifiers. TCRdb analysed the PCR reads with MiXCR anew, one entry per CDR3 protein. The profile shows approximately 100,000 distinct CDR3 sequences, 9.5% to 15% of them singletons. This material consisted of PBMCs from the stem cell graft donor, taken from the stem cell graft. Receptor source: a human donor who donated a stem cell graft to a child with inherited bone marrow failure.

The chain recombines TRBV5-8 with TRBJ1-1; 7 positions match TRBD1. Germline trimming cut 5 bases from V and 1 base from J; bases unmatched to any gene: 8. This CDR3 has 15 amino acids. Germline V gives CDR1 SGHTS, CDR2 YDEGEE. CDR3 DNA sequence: TGTGCCAGCAGAGGCGACCCAGGGGGGAACACTGAAGCTTTCTTT. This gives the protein CASRGDPGGNTEAFF.

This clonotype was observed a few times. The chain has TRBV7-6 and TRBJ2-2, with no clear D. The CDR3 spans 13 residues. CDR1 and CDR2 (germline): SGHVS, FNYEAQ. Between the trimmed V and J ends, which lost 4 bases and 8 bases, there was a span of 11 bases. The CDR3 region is CASSSTRLGELFF. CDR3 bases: TGTGCCAGCAGCTCAACCCGATTAGGGGAGCTGTTTTTT. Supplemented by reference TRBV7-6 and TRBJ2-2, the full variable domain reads GAGVSQSPRYKVTKRGQDVALRCDPISGHVSLYWYRQALGQGPEFLTYFNYEAQQDKSGLPNDRFSAERPEGSISTLTIQRTEQRDSAMYRCASSSTRLGELFFGEGSRLTVL.

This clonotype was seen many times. DNA for the CDR3: TGTGCCAGCAGCTTTGTGAGGGGGGCTGGGGATGAGCAGTTCTTC. Translated: CASSFVRGAGDEQFF. The chain has TRBV7-9 and TRBJ2-1, with D perhaps assigned TRBD1 or TRBD2 (6 bases each). V shed 3 bases and J shed 8 bases, with 17 bases lying between them. There are 15 residues in the CDR3. Germline V gene sequence: CDR1 SEHNR, CDR2 FQNEAQ (reference sequence).

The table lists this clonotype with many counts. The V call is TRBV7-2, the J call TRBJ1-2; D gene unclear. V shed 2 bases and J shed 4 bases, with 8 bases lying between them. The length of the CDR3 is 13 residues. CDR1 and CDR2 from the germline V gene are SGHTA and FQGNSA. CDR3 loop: CASSLNGLYGYTF. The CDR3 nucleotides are TGTGCCAGCAGCTTAAACGGACTCTATGGCTACACCTTC. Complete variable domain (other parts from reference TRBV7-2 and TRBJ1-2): GAGVSQSPSNKVTEKGKDVELRCDPISGHTALYWYRQSLGQGLEFLIYFQGNSAPDKSGLPSDRFSAERTGGSVSTLTIQRTQQEDSAVYLCASSLNGLYGYTFGSGTRLTVV.

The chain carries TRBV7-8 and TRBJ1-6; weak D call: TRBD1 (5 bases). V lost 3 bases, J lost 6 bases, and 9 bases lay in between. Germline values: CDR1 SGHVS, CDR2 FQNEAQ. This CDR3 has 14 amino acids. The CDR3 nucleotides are TGTGCCAGCAGCTTCGACAGAACTAATTCACCCCTCCACTTT. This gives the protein CASSFDRTNSPLHF. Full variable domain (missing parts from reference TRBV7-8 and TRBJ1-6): GAGVSQSPRYKVAKRGQDVALRCDPISGHVSLFWYQQALGQGPEFLTYFQNEAQLDKSGLPSDRFFAERPEGSVSTLKIQRTQQEDSAVYLCASSFDRTNSPLHFGNGTRLTVT.

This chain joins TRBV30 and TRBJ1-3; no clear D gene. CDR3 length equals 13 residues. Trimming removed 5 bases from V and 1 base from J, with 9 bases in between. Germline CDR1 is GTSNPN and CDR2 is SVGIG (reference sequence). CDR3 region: CAWGYLSGNTIYF. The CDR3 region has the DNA TGTGCCTGGGGTTACCTTTCTGGAAACACCATATATTTT.

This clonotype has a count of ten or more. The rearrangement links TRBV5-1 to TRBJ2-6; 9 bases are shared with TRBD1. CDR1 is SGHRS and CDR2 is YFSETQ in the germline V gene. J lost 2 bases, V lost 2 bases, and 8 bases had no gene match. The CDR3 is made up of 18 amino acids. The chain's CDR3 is CASSLNPNRGPGANVLTF. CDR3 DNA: TGCGCCAGCAGCTTAAACCCGAACAGGGGGCCTGGGGCCAACGTCCTGACTTTC.

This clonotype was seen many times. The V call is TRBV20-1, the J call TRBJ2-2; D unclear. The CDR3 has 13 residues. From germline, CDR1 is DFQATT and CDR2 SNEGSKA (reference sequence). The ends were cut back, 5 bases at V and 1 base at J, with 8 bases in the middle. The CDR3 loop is CSARAGNTGELFF. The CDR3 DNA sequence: TGCAGTGCTCGTGCAGGGAACACCGGGGAGCTGTTTTTT.

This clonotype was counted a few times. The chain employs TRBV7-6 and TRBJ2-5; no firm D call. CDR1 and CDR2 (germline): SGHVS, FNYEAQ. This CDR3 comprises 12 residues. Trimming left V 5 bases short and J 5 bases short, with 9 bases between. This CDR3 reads CASSVRPETQYF. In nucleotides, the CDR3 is TGTGCCAGCAGCGTGCGTCCCGAGACCCAGTACTTC.

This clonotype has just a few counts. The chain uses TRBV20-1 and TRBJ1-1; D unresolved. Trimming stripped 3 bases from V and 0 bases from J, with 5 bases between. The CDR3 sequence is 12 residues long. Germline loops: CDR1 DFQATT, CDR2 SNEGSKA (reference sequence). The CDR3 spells CSASPMNTEAFF. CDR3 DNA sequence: TGCAGTGCTAGCCCTATGAACACTGAAGCTTTCTTT.

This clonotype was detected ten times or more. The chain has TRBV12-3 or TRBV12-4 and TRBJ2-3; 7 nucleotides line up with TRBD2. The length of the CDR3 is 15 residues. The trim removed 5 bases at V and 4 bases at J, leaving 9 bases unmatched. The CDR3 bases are TGTGCCAGCAGTCCTCTGGCGGGGGTTCCAGATACGCAGTATTTT. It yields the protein CASSPLAGVPDTQYF.

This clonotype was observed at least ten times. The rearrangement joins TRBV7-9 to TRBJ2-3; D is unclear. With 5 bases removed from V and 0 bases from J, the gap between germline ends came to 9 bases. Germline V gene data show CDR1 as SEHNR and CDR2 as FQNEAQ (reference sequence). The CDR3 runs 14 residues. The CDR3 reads CASSPATSTDTQYF. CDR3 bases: TGTGCCAGCAGCCCAGCGACTAGCACAGATACGCAGTATTTT. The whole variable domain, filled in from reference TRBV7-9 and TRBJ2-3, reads DTGVSQNPRHKITKRGQNVTFRCDPISEHNRLYWYRQTLGQGPEFLTYFQNEAQLEKSRLLSDRFSAERPKGSFSTLEIQRTEQGDSAMYLCASSPATSTDTQYFGPGTRLTVL.

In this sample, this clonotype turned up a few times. Here the CDR3 reads CASSPGTRFYEQYF. The CDR3 nucleotides read TGTGCCAGCTCACCAGGGACAAGATTCTACGAGCAGTACTTC. This sequence joins TRBV18 and TRBJ2-7, with D possibly matching TRBD1 (6 bases). V was cut by 2 bases and J by 3 bases, with 11 bases left in between. Germline V gene data show CDR1 as KGHSH and CDR2 as LQKENI. This CDR3 is built from 14 residues.

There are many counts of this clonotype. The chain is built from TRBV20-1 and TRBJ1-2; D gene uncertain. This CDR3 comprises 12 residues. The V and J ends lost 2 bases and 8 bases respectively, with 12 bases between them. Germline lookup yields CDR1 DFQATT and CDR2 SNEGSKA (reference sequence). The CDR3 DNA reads TGCAGTGCTAGACTTACCCTGAAAGGCTACACCTTC. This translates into CSARLTLKGYTF.

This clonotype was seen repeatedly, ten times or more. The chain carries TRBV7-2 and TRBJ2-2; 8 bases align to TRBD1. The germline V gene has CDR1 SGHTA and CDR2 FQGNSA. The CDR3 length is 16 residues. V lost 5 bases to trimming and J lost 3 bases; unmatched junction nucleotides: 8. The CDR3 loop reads CASSQGAGGDTGELFF. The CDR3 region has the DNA TGTGCCAGCAGCCAGGGGGCAGGGGGAGACACCGGGGAGCTGTTTTTT.

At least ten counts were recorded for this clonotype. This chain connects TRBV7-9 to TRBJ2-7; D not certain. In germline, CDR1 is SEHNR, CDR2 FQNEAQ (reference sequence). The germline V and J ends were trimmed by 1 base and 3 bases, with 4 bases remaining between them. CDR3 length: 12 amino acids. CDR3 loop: CASSLDNYEQYF. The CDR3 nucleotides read TGTGCCAGCAGCTTAGACAACTACGAGCAGTACTTC.

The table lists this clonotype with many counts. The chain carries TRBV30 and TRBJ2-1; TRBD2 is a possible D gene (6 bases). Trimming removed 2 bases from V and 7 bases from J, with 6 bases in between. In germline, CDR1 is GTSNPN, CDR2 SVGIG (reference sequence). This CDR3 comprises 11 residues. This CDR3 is CAWSSGNEQFF. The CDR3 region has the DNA TGTGCCTGGAGTAGCGGGAATGAGCAGTTCTTC.

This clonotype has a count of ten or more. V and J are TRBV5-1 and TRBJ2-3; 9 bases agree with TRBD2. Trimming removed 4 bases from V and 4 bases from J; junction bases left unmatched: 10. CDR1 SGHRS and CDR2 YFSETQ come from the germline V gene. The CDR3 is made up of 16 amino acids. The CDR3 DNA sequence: TGCGCCAGCAGCGGATTTGGCGGGGGGGCTGCAGATACGCAGTATTTT. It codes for CASSGFGGGAADTQYF.

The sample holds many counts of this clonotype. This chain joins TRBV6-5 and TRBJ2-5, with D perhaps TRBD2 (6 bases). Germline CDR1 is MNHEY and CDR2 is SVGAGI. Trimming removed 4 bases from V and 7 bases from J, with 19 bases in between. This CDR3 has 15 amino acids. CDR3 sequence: CASSSGSLTSGTQYF. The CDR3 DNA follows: TGTGCCAGCAGTTCCGGGAGTTTGACTTCGGGGACCCAGTACTTC.

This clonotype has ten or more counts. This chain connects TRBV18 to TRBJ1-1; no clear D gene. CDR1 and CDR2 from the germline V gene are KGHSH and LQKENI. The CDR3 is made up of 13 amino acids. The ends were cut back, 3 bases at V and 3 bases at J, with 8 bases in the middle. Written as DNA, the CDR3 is TGTGCCAGCTCACCGGGGTTGGACACTGAAGCTTTCTTT. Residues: CASSPGLDTEAFF.

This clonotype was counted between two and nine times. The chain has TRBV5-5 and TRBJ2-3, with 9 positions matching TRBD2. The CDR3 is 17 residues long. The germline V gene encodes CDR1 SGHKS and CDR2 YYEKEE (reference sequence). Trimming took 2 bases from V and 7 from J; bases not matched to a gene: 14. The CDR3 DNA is TGTGCCAGCAGCTTAGCCCCACCGGGCGGGAGGGGGAATACGCAGTATTTT. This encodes CASSLAPPGGRGNTQYF.